The text below deals with one T cell receptor beta chain. This record belongs to a study of human T cells and chemical hapten exposure. TCRdb analysed the RACE reads with MiXCR anew, one entry per CDR3 protein. The repertoire holds roughly 180,000 distinct CDR3 sequences, with roughly 15% as singletons. The V end lost 6 bases, the J end lost 4 bases, and 17 bases lay between the germline ends. There are 15 residues in the CDR3. Time point in this sample: patch test 1, 2 weeks after DPC sensitization. Treatment indicated: therapeutic diphenylcyclopropenone sensitization with weekly scalp DPC. This sequence was found in a woman in her twenties or thirties with alopecia areata. Some clones in this sample may be carry-over from other donors' samples. The sequencing used whole blood, collected in connection with sensitization to the hapten diphenylcyclopropenone (DPC). The chain recombines TRBV12-3 or TRBV12-4 with TRBJ2-3; D is ambiguous. This chain's CDR3 is CASRIRDQDADTQYF. The CDR3 DNA follows: TGTGCCAGCAGGATAAGAGACCAGGACGCAGATACGCAGTATTTT.